This entry features one T cell receptor (beta chain) sequence. The target antigen is unknown. The donors gave bone marrow, and they were healthy. This PCR relied on a set of 60 Vbeta primers and 13 Jbeta primers. Clones were sequenced by immunoSEQ multiplex PCR, and TCRdb holds only the in-frame ones, with some missing. In the table there are about 61,000 clones, roughly 90% of which are singletons. This record belongs to a study of cytomegalovirus exposure and HLA in healthy donors. Turning to the study itself: Earlier findings included roughly 120 million unique TCR beta sequences obtained from 150 million to 200 million T cells.

Study-wide results and limits: Most TCR sequences were uncommon, yet certain public TCRs appeared in many donors. Some V segments, including TRBV6-2 and TRBV6-3, were excluded as indistinguishable.

The CDR3 contains 14 residues. Trimming pared 1 base from V and 4 bases from J, leaving 10 bases between. Germline V gene lookup returns CDR1 MGHRA and CDR2 YSYEKL. The sequenced material came from PBMCs. The chain combines TRBV4-1 with TRBJ1-1; D perhaps matches TRBD1 (5 bases). This receptor was taken from a man in his thirties or forties in good health and CMV-seropositive. The CDR3 loop reads CASSQAGVRTEAFF. In DNA form, the CDR3 reads TGCGCCAGCAGCCAAGCGGGGGTTCGCACTGAAGCTTTCTTT.